This T cell receptor (beta chain) was recovered during a study of blood T cell repertoires in COVID-19. In the study overall: The United States, Italy and Spain were the sources of the acute and convalescent COVID-19 samples. Nucleic acid was either cDNA or gDNA, and it came from T cells, B-cell-depleted T cells, or PBMCs.

In the original workflow: Nucleated cell counts were estimated from reference gene primer amplification. Method: immunoSEQ multiplex PCR; TCRdb's copy keeps in-frame clones and lacks some. V, J and clone size derive from that table, while D and trimming were established from the DNA sequence. Here the sample spans about 290,000 clones, just under 85% being singletons. The TCR sequence derives from a woman aged 45-59 years with active or convalescent COVID-19. The specimen sequenced was peripheral blood.

Here the CDR3 reads CASSEGSLRSPLHF. The CDR3 DNA reads as TGTGCCAGCAGTGAGGGGAGCCTGAGGTCACCCCTCCACTTT. The chain recombines TRBV25-1 with TRBJ1-6; D is unclear. The CDR3 loop spans 14 amino acids. Germline V gene lookup returns CDR1 MGHDK and CDR2 SYGVNS. The V end lost 3 bases, the J end lost 10 bases, and 13 bases lay between the germline ends.